Only one count was recorded for the clone carrying this TCR beta chain. This sample is part of a study of blood T cell repertoires in COVID-19. Profiling relied on immunoSEQ multiplex PCR, and the TCRdb table lists in-frame clones only, not all of them. The sample contains approximately 36,000 clones, 85% of which appear only once. Trimming removed 0 bases from V and 11 bases from J, with 14 bases in between. Germline-derived CDR1 and CDR2 are LGHDT and YNNKEL (reference sequence). The CDR3 extends over 15 amino acids. The chain couples TRBV3-1 (or the pseudogene TRBV3-2) to TRBJ1-6; possibly TRBD1 for D (6 bases). Source material: peripheral blood. The source of this sequence is a man between 45 and 60 years old with active COVID-19. The CDR3 bases are TGTGCCAGCAGCCAAGATGTCAGGGGTGGGACACCCCTCCACTTT. Its protein is CASSQDVRGGTPLHF.